The rows below give T cell receptor beta chains drawn from one sample of a study of CD8+CD57+ T cells in acquired aplastic anemia. TCRdb re-called the reads through MiXCR, storing one row per CDR3 protein. Here the sample spans about 400,000 distinct CDR3 sequences, 55% to 75% being singletons. Specimen: sorted CD4+, CD8+, or CD8+CD57+ T cells (not recorded which) from PBMCs. Source of these receptors: a human donor in good health, serving as a control. Each CDR3 is given without its conserved first and last residue. Not all rows give a size; the values are once, few, many and, for expanded clones, a class.

>TRBV10-2|-|TRBJ1-2
ASTSGAFYGYT
>TRBV7-2|many|TRBJ2-7
ASSLDRGLPYEQY
>TRBV2|-|TRBJ2-1
ASSLPGGEEH
>TRBV7-9|-|TRBJ2-7
ASSHGSRGTTNN
>TRBV7-9|-|TRBJ2-1
ASSSTATNNAQF
>TRBV7-9|-|TRBJ2-5
ASSQHTSGGPAPQY
>TRBV7-2|-|TRBJ1-5
ASSTHSNQPQH
>TRBV5-1|-|TRBJ2-3
ASSATQGGTQY
>TRBV20-1|-|TRBJ2-3
SASSGGGKETDTQY
>TRBV9|-|TRBJ1-2
ASSVASATSEVGVGGYT
>TRBV5-1|many|TRBJ2-6
ASKTGVSGANVLT
>TRBV19|many|TRBJ1-2
ASSIGGQDNYGYT
>TRBV24-1|few|TRBJ2-7
ATSDRTGGSEQY
>TRBV12-3/TRBV12-4|-|TRBJ2-7
ASRKVGSYEQY
>TRBV15|few|TRBJ1-2
ATSTGRGYGYT
>TRBV20-1|many|TRBJ2-2
SAKRGAGWTGELF
>TRBV7-2|many|TRBJ2-7
AGTRDKSYEQY
>TRBV7-2|-|TRBJ2-7
ASSAMGGGSYEQY
>TRBV9|-|TRBJ2-7
ASSTTSGAYEQH
>TRBV29-1|few|TRBJ2-3
SARKDTDTQY
>TRBV7-2|-|TRBJ2-2
ASTVLRGNTGELF
>TRBV6-1|-|TRBJ2-7
ASKRSRGYEQY
>TRBV9|-|TRBJ2-5
ASSVPPSETQY
>TRBV7-2|-|TRBJ1-4
ASSQTGFNENFF
>TRBV6-5|many|TRBJ2-5
ASTSGQSRETQY
>TRBV5-1|many|TRBJ1-1
ASSLEMAGTEAF
>TRBV7-2|-|TRBJ2-3
ASSLGRGVGQET
>TRBV20-1|-|TRBJ1-1
SAKEAFKKKAF
>TRBV7-9|many|TRBJ2-3
ASSLGQATDTQY
>TRBV7-6|few|TRBJ2-3
ASSLAGGRTDTQY
>TRBV5-1|-|TRBJ1-2
ATSMKREADGYT
>TRBV10-3|-|TRBJ2-5
AIRGLSGETQH
>TRBV4-1|many|TRBJ1-4
ASSTFRNEKLF
>TRBV7-9|-|TRBJ2-1
ASSLSERSYNEQF
>TRBV5-6|-|TRBJ1-6
ASSLTAPGTVRYSPLH
>TRBV20-1|-|TRBJ1-5
SARSTATYDQPQH
>TRBV2|-|TRBJ1-4
ASSVRAGTGATNEKLF
>TRBV2|-|TRBJ2-1
ASRRGQGDSYNEQF
>TRBV6-5|many|TRBJ1-2
ASSEEIQGQ
>TRBV7-9|-|TRBJ2-6
ASSPSRVTGANVLT
>TRBV5-1|many|TRBJ1-2
ASSLGVGGYGYT
>TRBV2|-|TRBJ2-7
ATSKLWGSSYEQY
>TRBV20-1|many|TRBJ2-7
SARSPGQGAYEQY
>TRBV2|many|TRBJ1-5
ASARGRRDQPQH
>TRBV24-1|many|TRBJ2-3
ATSRGNPDTQY
>TRBV6-1|-|TRBJ2-1
ASTGRNEQF
>TRBV7-9|-|TRBJ1-2
ASSSYGQGLYGYT
>TRBV7-2|-|TRBJ2-2
ASSRPWDYGYTF